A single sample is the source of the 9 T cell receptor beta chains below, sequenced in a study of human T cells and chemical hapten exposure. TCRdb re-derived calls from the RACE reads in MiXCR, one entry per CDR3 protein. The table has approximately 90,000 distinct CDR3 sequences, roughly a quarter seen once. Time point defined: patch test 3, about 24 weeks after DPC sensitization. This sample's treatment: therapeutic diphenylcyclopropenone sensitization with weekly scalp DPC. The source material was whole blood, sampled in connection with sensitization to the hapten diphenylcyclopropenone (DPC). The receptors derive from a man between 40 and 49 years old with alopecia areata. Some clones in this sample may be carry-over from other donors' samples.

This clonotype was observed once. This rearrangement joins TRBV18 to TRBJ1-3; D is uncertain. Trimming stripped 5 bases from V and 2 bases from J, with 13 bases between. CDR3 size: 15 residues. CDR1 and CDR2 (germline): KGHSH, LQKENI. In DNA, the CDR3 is TGTGCCAGCTCAATCGGGATTGAAGCTGGAAACACCATATATTTT. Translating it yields CASSIGIEAGNTIYF.

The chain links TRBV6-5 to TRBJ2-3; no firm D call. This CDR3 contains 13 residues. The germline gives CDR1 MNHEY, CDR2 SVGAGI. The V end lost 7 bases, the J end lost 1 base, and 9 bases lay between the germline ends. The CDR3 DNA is TGTGCCAGCACACTGCCAGGCACAGATACGCAGTATTTT. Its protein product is CASTLPGTDTQYF.

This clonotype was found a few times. The CDR3 here is CATLGQMNTGELFF. The CDR3 DNA sequence: TGTGCCACTCTGGGACAAATGAACACCGGGGAGCTGTTTTTT. The chain links TRBV6-6 to TRBJ2-2, with D perhaps TRBD1 (6 bases). This CDR3 has 14 amino acids. V lost 10 bases and J lost 1, with 13 bases in between. Germline V gives CDR1 MNHNY, CDR2 SVGAGI (reference sequence).

The CDR3 spells CASSLRLNGEPQHF. CDR3 nucleotides: TGTGCCAGCAGCCTTAGACTAAACGGGGAGCCCCAGCATTTT. The chain combines TRBV3-1 with TRBJ1-5, with D hard to call. The CDR3 is made up of 14 amino acids. CDR1 is LGHDT, CDR2 YNNKEL, per germline (reference sequence). The ends were cut back, 4 bases at V and 8 bases at J, with 15 bases in the middle.

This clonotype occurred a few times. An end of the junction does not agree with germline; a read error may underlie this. The CDR3 reads CASSPLADTNYGDTF. The CDR3, as DNA: TGTGCCAGCTCACCACTCGCGGACACTAACTATGGCGACACCTTC. The chain employs TRBV18 and TRBJ1-2; perhaps TRBD1 as D (5 bases). The CDR3 is made up of 15 amino acids. Per germline, CDR1 KGHSH and CDR2 LQKENI.

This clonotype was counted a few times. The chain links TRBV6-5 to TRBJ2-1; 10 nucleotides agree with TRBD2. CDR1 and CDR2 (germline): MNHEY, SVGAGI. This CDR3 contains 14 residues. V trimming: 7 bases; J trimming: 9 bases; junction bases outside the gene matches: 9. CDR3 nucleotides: TGTGCCAGCACCCTAGCGGGAGAGGAAGCTGAGCAGTTCTTC. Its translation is CASTLAGEEAEQFF.

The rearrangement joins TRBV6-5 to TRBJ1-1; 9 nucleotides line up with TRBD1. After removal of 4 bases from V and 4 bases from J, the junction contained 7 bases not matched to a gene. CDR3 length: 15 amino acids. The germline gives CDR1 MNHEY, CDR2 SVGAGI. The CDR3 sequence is CASSFKGQGCTEAFF. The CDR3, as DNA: TGTGCCAGCAGTTTCAAGGGACAGGGTTGCACTGAAGCTTTCTTT.

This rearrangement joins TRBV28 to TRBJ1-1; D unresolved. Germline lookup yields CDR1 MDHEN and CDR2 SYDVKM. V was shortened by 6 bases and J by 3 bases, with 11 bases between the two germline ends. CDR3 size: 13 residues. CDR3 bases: TGTGCCAGCAGCCTAACGGGGTACACTGAAGCTTTCTTT. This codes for CASSLTGYTEAFF. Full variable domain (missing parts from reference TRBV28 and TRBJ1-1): DVKVTQSSRYLVKRTGEKVFLECVQDMDHENMFWYRQDPGLGLRLIYFSYDVKMKEKGDIPEGYSVSREKKERFSLILESASTNQTSMYLCASSLTGYTEAFFGQGTRLTVV.

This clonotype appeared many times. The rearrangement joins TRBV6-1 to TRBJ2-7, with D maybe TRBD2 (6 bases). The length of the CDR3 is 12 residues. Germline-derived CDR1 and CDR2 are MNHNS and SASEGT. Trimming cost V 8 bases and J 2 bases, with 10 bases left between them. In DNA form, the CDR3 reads TGTGCCAGCGGGGAGGATGCCTACGAGCAGTACTTC. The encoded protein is CASGEDAYEQYF.